Listed here are 3 T cell receptor beta chains from one sample, sequenced in a study of cytomegalovirus exposure and HLA in healthy donors. Amplification used 60 Vbeta primers and 13 Jbeta primers. The table came from immunoSEQ multiplex PCR; TCRdb's copy has only in-frame clones and leaves some out. Of approximately 100,000 clones listed, 79% are singletons. The material sequenced was PBMCs. The receptors derive from a woman in her thirties or forties in good health and CMV-seronegative.

The chain joins TRBV7-9 to TRBJ1-2; 9 bases agree with TRBD1. Germline V gene sequence: CDR1 SEHNR, CDR2 FQNEAQ (reference sequence). The J segment lost 8 bases and the V segment lost 4 bases, leaving 8 bases of the junction unmatched. The CDR3 is 14 residues long. CDR3 DNA sequence: TGTGCCAGCAGCTGGCAACAGGGGGCAGGGGGCTACACCTTC. It translates to CASSWQQGAGGYTF.

This chain links TRBV28 with TRBJ2-2; D may be TRBD1 (5 bases). CDR3 length equals 14 residues. V was clipped by 4 bases and J by 0 bases, with 6 bases between them. Germline V gives CDR1 MDHEN, CDR2 SYDVKM. The CDR3 DNA reads as TGTGCCAGCAGTTCAGGGACGAACACCGGGGAGCTGTTTTTT. Protein product: CASSSGTNTGELFF. The full variable domain, rest sourced from reference TRBV28 and TRBJ2-2, is DVKVTQSSRYLVKRTGEKVFLECVQDMDHENMFWYRQDPGLGLRLIYFSYDVKMKEKGDIPEGYSVSREKKERFSLILESASTNQTSMYLCASSSGTNTGELFFGEGSRLTVL.

V and J are TRBV4-2 and TRBJ1-6; possible D gene TRBD1, 5 bases. V was trimmed by 1 base and J by 10 bases, leaving 11 bases between them. There are 14 residues in the CDR3. Germline V gene lookup returns CDR1 LGHNA and CDR2 YNFKEQ. Written as DNA, the CDR3 is TGTGCCAGCAGCCAAGGGCAGGGAGGGTCACCCCTCCACTTT. Translation gives CASSQGQGGSPLHF.